This T cell receptor beta chain was profiled in a study of glioma-infiltrating T cells (dated by TCRdb to the mid-2010s). Regarding the study in general: Glioma tissue, non-neoplastic brain tissue and matched peripheral blood mononuclear cells were used as sources from which TCR alpha- and beta-chain repertoires were sequenced. The paired cohort was made up of three low-grade glioma patients, 8 or 9 primary glioblastoma patients and three non-glioma patients who contributed non-neoplastic brain tissue. To measure how far tissue and blood T-cell populations diverged, each tissue-infiltrating repertoire was compared against the peripheral blood repertoire of the same patient. Results the study describes overall, beyond this receptor: In non-neoplastic patients, VJ-independent divergence between tissue and blood fell below expectation, whereas in all gliomas, and especially in low-grade gliomas, the divergence rose above expectation. Very few CDR3 sequences were found to be shared between tissue and blood, and this scarcity was attributed to high CDR3 diversity and limited sampling. The group comparisons were based on small numbers of patients: three non-neoplastic, three low-grade glioma and several glioblastoma patients.

The iRepertoire nested amplicon-rescue multiplex PCR (arm-PCR) platform was used to amplify TCR alpha and beta CDR3 regions from RNA. The input for one-step reverse transcription and amplification was about 95-450 ng of tissue mRNA or PBMC total RNA. Following bead purification, Illumina adapters were added through a secondary multiplex PCR, and the libraries were then gel-purified between 200 and 400 bp. Internal 6-nucleotide barcodes were carried by the libraries and were used for demultiplexing. Sequencing of the libraries was done on an Illumina MiSeq using 2x220 or 2x250 nucleotide paired-end reads. As for the authors' bioinformatics: FLASH 1.2.11 was used to merge paired reads, and BWA-MEM then aligned the reads to the GRCh37 human genome before TRA and TRB reads were extracted. V and J assignment used an IMGT-derived reference of cassette sequences and CDR3 motifs that included pseudogenes. Reads were translated in three frames, and productive CDR3s were defined by a C…FGXG motif without stop codons. A clonotype was defined as a unique combination of a V-J cassette pair and a CDR3 amino acid sequence. Filtering of reads was based on Hamming distance, with the threshold set by the sequence error rate of each sample in mapped regions. The public reads were reanalyzed by TCRdb: fastp trimming at Q25, MiXCR alignment, in-frame beta chains only. Here each entry gathers all rows of one CDR3 protein and keeps the most common genes and DNA. The V and J calls reflect TCRdb's pipeline rather than the authors' work. The sample records fewer than 200,000 distinct CDR3 sequences, under 55% of which are singletons. The ten largest make up roughly 5.2% of the sample.

Inclusive of the bounding cysteine and phenylalanine, the CDR3 is 12 residues long. Here the CDR3 DNA is all that survives: 36 bases in frame from base 1. V and J lose 3 bases and 7 bases, and a span of 7 bases separates them. This clonotype occurred many times. Its antigen specificity is not known. Nothing much larger sits one base from this clone, and base qualities are not available. The TCR was taken from a human donor with low-grade glioma or glioblastoma, undergoing nonglioma brain surgery, or in good health (not recorded which). The receptor chain draws on TRBV12-3 or TRBV12-4 and TRBJ2-1; the D gene cannot be resolved reliably. Sequencing was carried out using glioma tissue, nonneoplastic brain tissue, or PBMCs (not recorded which). The CDR3 protein is CASSLPPNEQFF. The nucleotides are TGTGCCAGCAGTTTGCCCCCGAATGAGCAGTTCTTC.